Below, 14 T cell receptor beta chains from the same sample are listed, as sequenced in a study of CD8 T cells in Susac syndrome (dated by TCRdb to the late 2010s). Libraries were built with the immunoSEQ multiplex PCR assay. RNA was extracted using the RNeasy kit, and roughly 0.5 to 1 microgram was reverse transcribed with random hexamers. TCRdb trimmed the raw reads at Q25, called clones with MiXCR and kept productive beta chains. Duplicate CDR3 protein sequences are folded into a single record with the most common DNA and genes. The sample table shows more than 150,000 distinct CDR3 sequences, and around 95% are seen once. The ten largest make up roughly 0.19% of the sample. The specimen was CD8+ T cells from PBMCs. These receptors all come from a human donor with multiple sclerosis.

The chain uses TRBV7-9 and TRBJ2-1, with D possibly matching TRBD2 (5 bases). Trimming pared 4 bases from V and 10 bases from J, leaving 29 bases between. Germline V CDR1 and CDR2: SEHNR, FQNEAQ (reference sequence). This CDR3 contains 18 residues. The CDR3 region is CASSSSAGLTTILLEQFF. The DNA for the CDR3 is TGTGCCAGCAGCTCGAGCGCCGGACTGACAACTATACTCTTAGAGCAGTTCTTC.

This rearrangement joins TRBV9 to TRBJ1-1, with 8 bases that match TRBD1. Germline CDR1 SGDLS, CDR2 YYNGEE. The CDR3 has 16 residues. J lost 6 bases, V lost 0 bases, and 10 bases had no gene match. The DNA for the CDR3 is TGTGCCAGCAGCGTAGGTGTAGAGGACAGGGCCCCTGAAGCTTTCTTT. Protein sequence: CASSVGVEDRAPEAFF.

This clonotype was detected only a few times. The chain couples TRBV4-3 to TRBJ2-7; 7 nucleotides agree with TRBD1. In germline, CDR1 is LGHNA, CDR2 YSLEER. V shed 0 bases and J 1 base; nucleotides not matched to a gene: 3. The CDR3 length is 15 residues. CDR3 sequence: CASSQETGPSYEQYF. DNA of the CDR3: TGCGCCAGCAGCCAAGAGACAGGGCCTTCCTACGAGCAGTACTTC.

The CDR3 nucleotides read TGTGCCATCAGTTACCGTAGCGGGGGTAGCACAGATACGCAGTATTTT. Its protein is CAISYRSGGSTDTQYF. The rearrangement links TRBV10-3 to TRBJ2-3, with 9 positions matching TRBD2. Germline assignment: CDR1 ENHRY and CDR2 SYGVKD. V shed 5 bases and J 0 bases; nucleotides not matched to a gene: 6. This CDR3 is 16 amino acids long.

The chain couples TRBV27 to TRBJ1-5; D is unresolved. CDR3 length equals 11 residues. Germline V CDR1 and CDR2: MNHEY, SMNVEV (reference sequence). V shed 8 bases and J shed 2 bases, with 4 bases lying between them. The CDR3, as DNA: TGTGCCAGCGGACGCAATCAGCCCCAGCATTTT. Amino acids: CASGRNQPQHF.

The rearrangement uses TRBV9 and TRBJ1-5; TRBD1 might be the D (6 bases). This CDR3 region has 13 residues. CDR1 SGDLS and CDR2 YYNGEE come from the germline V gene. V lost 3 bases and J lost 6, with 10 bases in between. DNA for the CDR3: TGTGCCAGCAGCGACACAGGGCTTCAGCCCCAGCATTTT. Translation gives CASSDTGLQPQHF.

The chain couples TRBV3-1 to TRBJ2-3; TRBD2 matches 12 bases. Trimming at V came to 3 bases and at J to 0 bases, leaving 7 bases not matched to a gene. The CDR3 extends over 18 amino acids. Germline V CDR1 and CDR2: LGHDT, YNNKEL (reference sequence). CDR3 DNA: TGTGCCAGCAGCCATCTCCCCGGACTAGCGGGGAGCACAGATACGCAGTATTTT. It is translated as CASSHLPGLAGSTDTQYF.

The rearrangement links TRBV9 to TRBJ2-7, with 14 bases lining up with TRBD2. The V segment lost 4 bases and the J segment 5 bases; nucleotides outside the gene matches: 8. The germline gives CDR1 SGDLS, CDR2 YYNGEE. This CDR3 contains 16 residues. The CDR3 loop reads CASSSRTSGGIHEQYF. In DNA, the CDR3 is TGTGCCAGCAGCTCACGGACTAGCGGGGGGATCCACGAGCAGTACTTC.

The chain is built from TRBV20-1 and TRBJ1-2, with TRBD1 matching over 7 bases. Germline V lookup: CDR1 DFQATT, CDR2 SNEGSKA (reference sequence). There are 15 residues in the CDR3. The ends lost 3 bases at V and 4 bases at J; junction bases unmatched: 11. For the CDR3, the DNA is TGCAGTGCTAGTGGGAGGGGGCTTTTGGGCTATGGCTACACCTTC. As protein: CSASGRGLLGYGYTF.

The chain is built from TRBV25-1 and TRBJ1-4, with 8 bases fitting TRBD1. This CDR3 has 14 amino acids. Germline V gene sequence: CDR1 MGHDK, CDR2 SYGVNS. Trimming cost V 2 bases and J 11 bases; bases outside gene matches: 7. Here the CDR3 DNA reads TGTGCCAGCAGTGAAGGGGACAGGAGGGCCAAACTGTTTTTT. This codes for CASSEGDRRAKLFF.

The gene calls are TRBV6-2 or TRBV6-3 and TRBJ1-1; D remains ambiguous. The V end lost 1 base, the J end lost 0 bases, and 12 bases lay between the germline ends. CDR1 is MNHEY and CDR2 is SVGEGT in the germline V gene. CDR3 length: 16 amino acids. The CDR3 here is CASSYWGGRMNTEAFF. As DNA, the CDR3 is TGTGCCAGCAGTTACTGGGGAGGCAGGATGAACACTGAAGCTTTCTTT.

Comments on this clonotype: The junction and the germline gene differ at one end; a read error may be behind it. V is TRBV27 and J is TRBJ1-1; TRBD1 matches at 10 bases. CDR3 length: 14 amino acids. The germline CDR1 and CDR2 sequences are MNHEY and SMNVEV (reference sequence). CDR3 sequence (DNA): TGTGCCAGCCGACAGGGGGCAAAGAACACTGAAGTTTTCTTT. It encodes CASRQGAKNTEVFF.

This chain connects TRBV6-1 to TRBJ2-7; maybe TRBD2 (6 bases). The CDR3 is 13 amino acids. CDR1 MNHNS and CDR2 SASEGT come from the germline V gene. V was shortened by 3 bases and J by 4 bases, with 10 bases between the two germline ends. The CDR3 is CASSEHGGYEQYF. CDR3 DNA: TGTGCCAGCAGTGAGCACGGGGGATACGAGCAGTACTTC.

This CDR3 reads CASSPDGTEAFF. CDR3 nucleotides: TGTGCCAGCAGCCCCGACGGGACTGAAGCTTTCTTT. The chain carries TRBV7-9 and TRBJ1-1; no firm D call. This CDR3 has 12 residues. The germline V and J ends were trimmed by 5 bases and 5 bases, with 9 bases remaining between them. Germline V lookup: CDR1 SEHNR, CDR2 FQNEAQ (reference sequence). The full variable domain, in which reference TRBV7-9 and TRBJ1-1 provide the parts outside the CDR3, is DTGVSQNPRHKITKRGQNVTFRCDPISEHNRLYWYRQTLGQGPEFLTYFQNEAQLEKSRLLSDRFSAERPKGSFSTLEIQRTEQGDSAMYLCASSPDGTEAFFGQGTRLTVV.